This T cell receptor (beta chain) is from a study of T cells in Graves' hyperthyroidism and ophthalmopathy. Whole-study results and caveats: In the blood, most expanded thyroid clonotypes above 0.001 appeared as well.

In germline, CDR1 is MDHEN, CDR2 SYDVKM. The CDR3 is 12 amino acids. V was pared by 5 bases and J by 13 bases, with 14 bases between. Amplified regions were TCR beta CDR3 sequences from RNA transcripts. Researchers ran a first-round RT-PCR on the TCR CDR3 using the HTBI primer set. TCRdb processed the multiplex PCR reads anew with MiXCR; each CDR3 protein has one entry. The sample holds some 320,000 distinct CDR3 sequences, approximately 13% seen once. Disease lasting under 3 months, a NOSPECS grade of at least 4, and a Clinical Activity Score of at least 3 were features of the ophthalmopathy patients. Exclusion criteria comprised uncontrolled infection, other autoimmune disease, pregnancy or lactation. PBMCs were obtained from about 10 ml fresh peripheral blood. The table lists this clonotype with a few counts. Its antigen is unknown.

The chain links TRBV28 to TRBJ1-4, with D uncertain. This TCR was recovered from a middle-aged woman with Graves' ophthalmopathy. The sequenced sample consisted of blood. The CDR3 spells CASSPGPRGLFF. As DNA, the CDR3 is TGTGCCAGCAGTCCCGGTCCGAGAGGACTGTTTTTT.